Presented here are 8 T cell receptor beta chains from one specimen sequenced in a study of blood T cell repertoires in COVID-19. Profiled with immunoSEQ multiplex PCR; TCRdb holds only in-frame clones, not every one. This table has approximately 160,000 clones, under 80% appearing once. Input material: peripheral blood. The receptor set was obtained from a man aged 65 to 85 with acute or convalescent COVID-19.

This clone was recorded many times. The chain is built from TRBV18 and TRBJ1-1; D is uncertain. The germline V and J ends were trimmed by 3 bases and 3 bases, with 2 bases remaining between them. The CDR3 loop spans 11 amino acids. Per germline, CDR1 KGHSH and CDR2 LQKENI. The CDR3 nucleotides are TGTGCCAGCTCACCCGACACTGAAGCTTTCTTT. Amino acid sequence: CASSPDTEAFF.

The table lists this clone with a few counts. Other DNA sequences in this sample translate to the same CDR3. The chain combines TRBV5-1 with TRBJ2-7; 9 nucleotides agree with TRBD2. Germline V gives CDR1 SGHRS, CDR2 YFSETQ. This CDR3 spans 15 amino acids. Losses at the gene ends were 0 bases for V and 2 bases for J; bases not matched to a gene: 3. The CDR3 spells CASSLGAGGTYEQYF. CDR3 sequence (DNA): TGCGCCAGCAGCTTGGGAGCGGGGGGAACCTACGAGCAGTACTTC.

This clone was picked up a small number of times. V gene TRBV10-3 combines with J gene TRBJ1-2; a weak D match, TRBD1 (5 bases). There are 11 residues in the CDR3. The V and J ends lost 4 bases and 7 bases respectively, with 7 bases between them. Germline V gene lookup returns CDR1 ENHRY and CDR2 SYGVKD. CDR3 residues: CAISGTGGYTF. In DNA, the CDR3 is TGTGCCATCAGTGGAACAGGTGGCTACACCTTC.

The chain joins TRBV5-1 to TRBJ2-3; the match to TRBD2 covers 10 bases. The germline V gene encodes CDR1 SGHRS and CDR2 YFSETQ. This CDR3 region has 17 residues. Trimming removed 0 bases from V and 1 base from J; junction bases left unmatched: 5. CDR3 DNA sequence: TGCGCCAGCAGCTTGGCCGCTAGCGGGGGAGGCACAGATACGCAGTATTTT. As protein: CASSLAASGGGTDTQYF.

This clone came up a few times. The chain has TRBV2 and TRBJ1-2; 8 bases agree with TRBD1. The V and J ends lost 9 bases and 8 bases, in that order; junction bases with no gene match: 11. The CDR3 loop spans 13 amino acids. In germline, CDR1 is SNHLY, CDR2 FYNNEI. CDR3 protein: CASFLTDRAGYTF. DNA of the CDR3: TGTGCCAGTTTTCTGACGGACAGGGCGGGCTACACCTTC.

The V gene is TRBV6-6, the J gene TRBJ2-2; 8 positions agree with TRBD2. The CDR3 has 16 amino acids. V was clipped by 1 base and J by 7 bases; unmatched bases: 8. The germline V gene has CDR1 MNHNY and CDR2 SVGAGI (reference sequence). CDR3 nucleotide sequence: TGTGCCAGCAGTTACTTCGGGACTAGTTTTGTCGGGGAGCTGTTTTTT. It translates to CASSYFGTSFVGELFF.

The V and J genes are TRBV24-1 and TRBJ2-2, with 9 bases lining up with TRBD2. Germline V gene sequence: CDR1 KGHDR, CDR2 SFDVKD. V dropped 3 bases and J dropped 4; count of bases not matched to a gene: 8. This CDR3 has 17 residues. The CDR3 DNA reads TGTGCCACCAGTGATAGTAGCGGGAGTTTGAGCACCGGGGAGCTGTTTTTT. It encodes CATSDSSGSLSTGELFF.

The chain joins TRBV5-1 to TRBJ2-7; 9 bases are shared with TRBD1. This CDR3 has 18 residues. V was clipped by 0 bases and J by 2 bases; unmatched bases: 12. Germline V CDR1 and CDR2: SGHRS, YFSETQ. As DNA, the CDR3 is TGCGCCAGCAGCTTGGGGCCTTCGGGACAGGGTTCAACCTACGAGCAGTACTTC. As protein: CASSLGPSGQGSTYEQYF.